The TCR beta chain under discussion was sequenced for a study of post-analysis software for immune sequencing data. Study-wide results and caveats: Controls had lower frequencies than patients of four or five TRBV segments, which included TRBV5-6, TRBV5-1 and TRBV20-1. Comparison with controls showed significantly lower normalized Chao1 diversity in multiple sclerosis patients.

The V gene lost 1 base and the J gene lost 4 bases, with 13 bases spanning the gap. The CDR3 runs 15 residues. Germline CDR1 SGHRS, CDR2 YFSETQ. Regarding this clonotype: The antigen remains unidentified.

Carried by the TCR beta cDNA libraries were unique molecular identifiers. TCRdb re-called the PCR reads through MiXCR, storing one row per CDR3 protein. This table holds about 560,000 distinct CDR3 sequences, about 40% found once. The clonotype comes from a girl under 18 with multiple sclerosis. The sample taken for sequencing was blood. This chain joins TRBV5-1 and TRBJ2-3, with a weak D call TRBD2 (6 bases). This chain's CDR3 is CASSLIGTPSDTQYF. As DNA, the CDR3 is TGCGCCAGCAGCTTGATCGGGACTCCTTCAGATACGCAGTATTTT.